The T cell receptor beta chain described here comes from a study of CD8 T cells in ankylosing spondylitis. This clonotype occurred a few times. What it binds is unknown. The V gene's germline CDR1 is MNHEY and CDR2 SMNVEV (reference sequence). V lost 5 bases, J lost 7 bases, and 7 bases stayed unmatched. The CDR3 has 16 amino acids. Quantitative 5'-RACE with molecular barcodes generated TCR beta libraries. TCRdb independently ran MiXCR on the 5' RACE reads; one entry per CDR3 protein. The sample contains about 260,000 distinct CDR3 sequences, roughly 20% of which appear only once. Study results and limitations: As for the disease-linked clones, they showed a CD8+ phenotype and occurred at relatively low frequencies in peripheral blood.

This sequence originates from a male donor with ankylosing spondylitis or in good health (not recorded which). Sequencing was carried out using blood, either unsorted or a sorted T cell fraction (not recorded which). The chain uses TRBV27 and TRBJ2-2, with 13 positions matching TRBD2. CDR3 DNA: TGTGCCAGCAGTCCCTGGACTAGCGGGGGAAGCGGGGAGCTGTTTTTT. Translation: CASSPWTSGGSGELFF.